These T cell receptor beta chains were read from a single sample in a study of vaccination and CD4 T cells after COVID-19. Their antigens remain unidentified. MiXCR, applied by TCRdb to the PCR reads, yields one record per CDR3 protein. The sample carries 12,000 or so distinct CDR3 sequences, 30% to 45% recorded once. The specimen was CD4+ T cells from blood, cultured in vitro. The receptors originated from a human donor in good health. Both conserved end residues are part of each CDR3. A D gene is named only where the DNA matches it firmly. Rows may omit the clone size; those that give it use once, few, many or a size class.

TRBJ2-7	13	TRBV6-5	-	-	TGTGCCAGCAGTTACGACAGCTCCTACGAGCAGTACTTC	CASSYDSSYEQYF
TRBJ1-2	14	TRBV6-2/TRBV6-3	few	-	TGTGCCATCTCCAATGCCGGGCCAACCTATGGCTACACCTTC	CAISNAGPTYGYTF
TRBJ1-2	13	TRBV18	-	TRBD1	TGTGCCAGCTCTCGGGACAGCAACTATGGCTACACCTTC	CASSRDSNYGYTF
TRBJ2-5	11	TRBV20-1	few	-	TGCAGTAATACCCAGTCGGAGACCCAGTACTTC	CSNTQSETQYF
TRBJ2-7	15	TRBV18	-	-	TGTGCCAGCTCACCACCGGGCAGGGGCTCCTACGAGCAGTACTTC	CASSPPGRGSYEQYF
TRBJ2-3	16	TRBV6-5	-	TRBD2	TGTGCCAGCAGTTACCAAGCGGGAGTGGGTACAGATACGCAGTATTTT	CASSYQAGVGTDTQYF
TRBJ2-5	16	TRBV5-8	few	-	TGTGCCAGCAGCTCCTTTGTCGGGATCCAACAAGAGACCCAGTACTTC	CASSSFVGIQQETQYF
TRBJ1-3	14	TRBV6-1	-	-	TGTGCCAGCAGGACTCAGAGCTCTGGAAACACCATATATTTT	CASRTQSSGNTIYF
TRBJ1-3	18	TRBV20-1	few	-	TGCAGTGCTAGTCCGTTGCAAGCCGGACTTAGATCTGGAAACACCATATATTTT	CSASPLQAGLRSGNTIYF
TRBJ1-1	12	TRBV19	-	-	TGTGCCAGTAGTCTCCAGGGAAGTGAAGCTTTCTTT	CASSLQGSEAFF
TRBJ1-1	14	TRBV20-1	few	-	TGCAGTGCTAGAGTGTCAGTAAAGAACACTGAAGCTTTCTTT	CSARVSVKNTEAFF
TRBJ1-5	11	TRBV28	few	-	TGTGCCAGCAGTTCAGGACAGCCCCAGCATTTT	CASSSGQPQHF
TRBJ1-5	18	TRBV6-2/TRBV6-3	-	TRBD1	TGTGCCAGCAGTTTAGGAGCAGGGGGAGGGGGATACAATCAGCCCCAGCATTTT	CASSLGAGGGGYNQPQHF
TRBJ2-5	20	TRBV23-1	-	TRBD2	TGCGCCAGCAGTCCTGACAGGAGACTAGCGGGAGGGCCGGGACAAGAGACCCAGTACTTC	CASSPDRRLAGGPGQETQYF
TRBJ1-2	14	TRBV27	-	-	TGTGCCAGCAGTTTATCGTTGTGGGGCTATGGCTACACCTTC	CASSLSLWGYGYTF
TRBJ1-1	14	TRBV7-6	-	-	TGTGCCAGCAGCTTAGTTAGCGGGGACACTGAAGCTTTCTTT	CASSLVSGDTEAFF
TRBJ1-2	13	TRBV6-2/TRBV6-3	few	TRBD1	TGTGCCAGTTCGGGACAGGGAAGCTATGGCTACACCTTC	CASSGQGSYGYTF
TRBJ2-1	15	TRBV19	-	TRBD2	TGTGCCACCCTGAACGGAGCGGGAGGGCCCTATGAGCAGTTCTTC	CATLNGAGGPYEQFF
TRBJ2-1	15	TRBV11-3	once	TRBD1	TGTGCCAGCAGCTCGAGGACAGGGGAAAACAATGAGCAGTTCTTC	CASSSRTGENNEQFF
TRBJ1-1	15	TRBV20-1	-	-	TGCAGTGCTAGAGAATCAGGGAGTGTTGGGGGTGAAGCTTTCTTT	CSARESGSVGGEAFF